This TCR beta chain originates from a study of blood T cell repertoires in COVID-19. Profiled with immunoSEQ multiplex PCR; TCRdb holds only in-frame clones, not every one. The sample lists some 120,000 clones; around four fifths were seen once. The CDR3 has 15 amino acids. From germline, CDR1 is SEHNR and CDR2 FQNEAQ (reference sequence). V lost 0 bases and J lost 1, with 9 bases in between. The J gene is TRBJ1-1, the V gene TRBV7-9; D ambiguous. The sequenced sample was peripheral blood. The sequence was collected from a man between 65 and 79 years old with acute or convalescent COVID-19. CDR3 in amino acids: CASSLARTENTEAFF. DNA for the CDR3: TGTGCCAGCAGCTTAGCGAGAACAGAGAACACTGAAGCTTTCTTT.